The rows below give T cell receptor beta chains drawn from one sample of a study of prognosis after radiotherapy for stage I lung cancer. TCRdb ran MiXCR on the multiplex PCR reads and lists one entry per CDR3 protein. The sample includes about 28,000 distinct CDR3 sequences, more than 45% of them seen just once. The sequences come from PBMCs, collected before or after stereotactic body radiation therapy (not recorded which). The receptors derive from a donor aged 50 or older with non-small cell lung cancer. The CDR3 runs from the conserved cysteine through the conserved F or W. The D gene is left open where the match is weak. Size is omitted from some rows. Given values are once, few, many or a class for expanded clones.

v_gene: TRBV11-3
d_gene: TRBD2
abundance: medium-sized
j_gene: TRBJ2-1
CDR3nt: TGTGCCAGCAGCTTAGGGGGTCCTAGCGGGTATACCTACAATGAGCAGTTCTTC
CDR3aa: CASSLGGPSGYTYNEQFF

v_gene: TRBV5-6
d_gene: TRBD1
abundance: few
j_gene: TRBJ2-4
CDR3nt: TGTGCCAGCAGCTTGGGGGGATTCTCACAGGGGGCAGACATTCAGTACTTC
CDR3aa: CASSLGGFSQGADIQYF

v_gene: TRBV15
d_gene: -
abundance: -
j_gene: TRBJ2-1
CDR3nt: TGTGCCACCAGGGATGGGGGGGCCCACAATGAGCAGTTCTTC
CDR3aa: CATRDGGAHNEQFF

v_gene: TRBV7-7
d_gene: TRBD2
abundance: -
j_gene: TRBJ2-2
CDR3nt: TGTGCTAGCAGCCCTGGACTAGCGGGAGCGGGGGAGCTGTTTTTT
CDR3aa: CASSPGLAGAGELFF

v_gene: TRBV19
d_gene: -
abundance: many
j_gene: TRBJ1-1
CDR3nt: TGTGCCAGTAGTAGAGGCTCGGGTGGGACTGAAGCTTTCTTT
CDR3aa: CASSRGSGGTEAFF

v_gene: TRBV28
d_gene: -
abundance: -
j_gene: TRBJ2-2
CDR3nt: TGTGCCAGCAGGGGAGGTTCCCAGGGAGAGAGGACCGGGGAGCTGTTTTTT
CDR3aa: CASRGGSQGERTGELFF

v_gene: TRBV7-2
d_gene: -
abundance: many
j_gene: TRBJ2-7
CDR3nt: TGTGCCAGCAGCTTAGGTGGGAGTTCAAACGAGCAGTACTTC
CDR3aa: CASSLGGSSNEQYF

v_gene: TRBV6-2/TRBV6-3
d_gene: -
abundance: medium-sized
j_gene: TRBJ1-3
CDR3nt: TGTGCCATCCGGCAGGGAAACACCATATATTTT
CDR3aa: CAIRQGNTIYF

v_gene: TRBV12-3/TRBV12-4
d_gene: TRBD1
abundance: -
j_gene: TRBJ2-2
CDR3nt: TGTGCCAGCAGTTCGGGACAGACGAGCACCGGGCAGCTGCTTTTT
CDR3aa: CASSSGQTSTGQLLF

v_gene: TRBV2
d_gene: TRBD2
abundance: medium-sized
j_gene: TRBJ2-3
CDR3nt: TGTGCCAGCAGCAGAACTCGGGGGGAGGGAGATACGCAGTATTTT
CDR3aa: CASSRTRGEGDTQYF

v_gene: TRBV5-1
d_gene: TRBD1
abundance: -
j_gene: TRBJ2-7
CDR3nt: TGCGCCAGCACCCGCACAGGGGGGACCTACGAGCAGTACTTC
CDR3aa: CASTRTGGTYEQYF

v_gene: TRBV6-2/TRBV6-3
d_gene: TRBD2
abundance: -
j_gene: TRBJ2-7
CDR3nt: TGTGCCAGCAGAACATACTCTAGCGGGAGCGCCTTGTTC
CDR3aa: CASRTYSSGSALF

v_gene: TRBV30
d_gene: TRBD1
abundance: many
j_gene: TRBJ2-7
CDR3nt: TGTGCCTGGAGTCACGTCGGGACAGGGTTTTACGAGCAGTACTTC
CDR3aa: CAWSHVGTGFYEQYF

v_gene: TRBV11-3
d_gene: TRBD2
abundance: -
j_gene: TRBJ2-1
CDR3nt: TGTGCCAGCAGCCCCCGGGACAGGTTCCTAGCGGGAGAACTTGGAGATAGGAATGAGCAGTTCTTC
CDR3aa: CASSPRDRFLAGELGDRNEQFF

v_gene: TRBV19
d_gene: -
abundance: -
j_gene: TRBJ1-5
CDR3nt: TGTACCAGTAGTACCTCGGTGTCGGGGTATGATCCCCAGCATTTT
CDR3aa: CTSSTSVSGYDPQHF

v_gene: TRBV20-1
d_gene: -
abundance: medium-sized
j_gene: TRBJ2-3
CDR3nt: TGCAGTGCTAGAGACGGTAGCGGCACAGATACGCAGTATTTT
CDR3aa: CSARDGSGTDTQYF

v_gene: TRBV6-1
d_gene: -
abundance: many
j_gene: TRBJ2-4
CDR3nt: TGTGCCAGCAGTGAATGGGGTGGCAAAAACATTCAGTACTTC
CDR3aa: CASSEWGGKNIQYF

v_gene: TRBV5-1
d_gene: -
abundance: -
j_gene: TRBJ2-2
CDR3nt: TGCGCCAGCAGTGGGGGCCGGAACACCGGGGAGCTGTTTTTT
CDR3aa: CASSGGRNTGELFF

v_gene: TRBV7-9
d_gene: -
abundance: -
j_gene: TRBJ2-1
CDR3nt: TGTGCCAGTAGCTCCGCTGAGGAGCGCTGCAATGAGCAGTTCTTC
CDR3aa: CASSSAEERCNEQFF

v_gene: TRBV2
d_gene: TRBD2
abundance: many
j_gene: TRBJ2-7
CDR3nt: TGTGCCAGCAGTGACTGGGTGGGACTAGCGGGAGGTAAAGAGCAGTACTTC
CDR3aa: CASSDWVGLAGGKEQYF

v_gene: TRBV6-2/TRBV6-3
d_gene: TRBD2
abundance: -
j_gene: TRBJ2-7
CDR3nt: TGTGCCAGCAGTTACTCGAGCCCTAGCGGGAGAAAAGGCGAGCAGTACTTC
CDR3aa: CASSYSSPSGRKGEQYF

v_gene: TRBV28
d_gene: -
abundance: -
j_gene: TRBJ1-2
CDR3nt: TGTGCCAGCAGCGGGACACGCGATTCCTATGGCTACACCTTC
CDR3aa: CASSGTRDSYGYTF

v_gene: TRBV7-3
d_gene: TRBD1
abundance: many
j_gene: TRBJ1-5
CDR3nt: TGTGCCAGCAGCGCCCGGGACAGGGATAGCAATCAGCCCCAGCATTTT
CDR3aa: CASSARDRDSNQPQHF

v_gene: TRBV9
d_gene: -
abundance: -
j_gene: TRBJ2-2
CDR3nt: TGTGCCAGCAGCTTTGGGCGGCCTGACACCGGGGAGCTTTTTTTT
CDR3aa: CASSFGRPDTGELFF

v_gene: TRBV19
d_gene: -
abundance: many
j_gene: TRBJ1-5
CDR3nt: TGTGCCAGTAGTATGACGGGGGGTAGCAATCAGCCCCAGCATTTT
CDR3aa: CASSMTGGSNQPQHF

v_gene: TRBV9
d_gene: -
abundance: -
j_gene: TRBJ1-2
CDR3nt: TGTGCCAGCAGAGAACGTACGGCAGGCGGCTACACCTTC
CDR3aa: CASRERTAGGYTF

v_gene: TRBV18
d_gene: -
abundance: many
j_gene: TRBJ2-5
CDR3nt: TGTGCCAGCTCACCAAGGAGAGGTGGGGAGACCCAGTACTTC
CDR3aa: CASSPRRGGETQYF

v_gene: TRBV2
d_gene: -
abundance: many
j_gene: TRBJ2-7
CDR3nt: TGTGCCAGCAGTGGTAGGGGGAGCTCCTACGAGCAGTACTTC
CDR3aa: CASSGRGSSYEQYF

v_gene: TRBV6-1
d_gene: -
abundance: many
j_gene: TRBJ1-5
CDR3nt: TGTGCCAGCTTACCTCACCCGGGACTCAGGCTCAATCAGCCCCAGCATTTT
CDR3aa: CASLPHPGLRLNQPQHF

v_gene: TRBV20-1
d_gene: -
abundance: many
j_gene: TRBJ2-3
CDR3nt: TGCAGTGCTAGAGTGGCATCGGGCACAGATACGCAGTATTTT
CDR3aa: CSARVASGTDTQYF

v_gene: TRBV12-3/TRBV12-4
d_gene: -
abundance: -
j_gene: TRBJ2-1
CDR3nt: TGTGCCATCAGCCGGGACTCCAATGAGCATTTCTTC
CDR3aa: CAISRDSNEHFF

v_gene: TRBV11-3
d_gene: TRBD1
abundance: many
j_gene: TRBJ2-1
CDR3nt: TGTGCCAGCAGCTCTCGAGGGGACAGGGGACGCAATGAGCAGTTCTTC
CDR3aa: CASSSRGDRGRNEQFF

v_gene: TRBV4-3
d_gene: -
abundance: many
j_gene: TRBJ1-6
CDR3nt: TGCGCCAGCAGCCAAGTAGGCAGGGTTGATTCACCCCTCCACTTT
CDR3aa: CASSQVGRVDSPLHF

v_gene: TRBV7-8
d_gene: TRBD1
abundance: many
j_gene: TRBJ1-6
CDR3nt: TGTGCCAGCAGCTATGACAGGGGGAACGATTCACCCCTCCACTTT
CDR3aa: CASSYDRGNDSPLHF

v_gene: TRBV30
d_gene: -
abundance: once
j_gene: TRBJ1-1
CDR3nt: TGTGCCTGGAGTACCTTCTCCCAGGCAGCTTTCTTT
CDR3aa: CAWSTFSQAAFF

v_gene: TRBV12-3/TRBV12-4
d_gene: -
abundance: few
j_gene: TRBJ2-7
CDR3nt: TGTGCCAGCAGTTATAGACCAGAGCAGTACTTC
CDR3aa: CASSYRPEQYF

v_gene: TRBV6-2/TRBV6-3
d_gene: TRBD1
abundance: -
j_gene: TRBJ2-2
CDR3nt: TGTGTCAGCAAGACCTGGACAGGGAACACCGGGGAGCTGTTTTTT
CDR3aa: CVSKTWTGNTGELFF